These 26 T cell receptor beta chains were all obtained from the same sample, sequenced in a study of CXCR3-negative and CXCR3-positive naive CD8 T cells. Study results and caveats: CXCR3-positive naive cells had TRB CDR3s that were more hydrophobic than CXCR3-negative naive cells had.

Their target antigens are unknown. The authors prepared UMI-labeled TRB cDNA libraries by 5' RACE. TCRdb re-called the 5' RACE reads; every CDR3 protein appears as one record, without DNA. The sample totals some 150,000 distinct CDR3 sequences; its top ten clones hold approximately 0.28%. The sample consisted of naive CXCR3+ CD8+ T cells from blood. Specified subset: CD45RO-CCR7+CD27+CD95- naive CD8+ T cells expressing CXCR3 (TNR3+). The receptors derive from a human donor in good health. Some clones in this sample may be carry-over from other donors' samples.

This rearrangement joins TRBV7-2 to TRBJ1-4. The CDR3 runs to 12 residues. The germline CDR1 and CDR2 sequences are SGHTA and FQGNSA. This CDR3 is CASSLPREKLFF.

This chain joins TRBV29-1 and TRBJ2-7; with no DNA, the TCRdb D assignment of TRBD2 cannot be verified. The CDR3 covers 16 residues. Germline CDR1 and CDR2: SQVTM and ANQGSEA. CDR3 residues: CSVGLAGAGESYEQYF.

The CDR3 protein is CASSQDLTGYGYTF. The chain joins TRBV14 to TRBJ1-2; TCRdb calls TRBD1, which cannot be checked without DNA. Looked up from germline, CDR1 is SGHDN and CDR2 is FVKESK. The CDR3 is 14 amino acids.

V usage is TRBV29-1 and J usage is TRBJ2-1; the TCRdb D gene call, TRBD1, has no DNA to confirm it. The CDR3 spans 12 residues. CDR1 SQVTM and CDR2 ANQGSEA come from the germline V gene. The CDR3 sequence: CSSPQGGNEQFF.

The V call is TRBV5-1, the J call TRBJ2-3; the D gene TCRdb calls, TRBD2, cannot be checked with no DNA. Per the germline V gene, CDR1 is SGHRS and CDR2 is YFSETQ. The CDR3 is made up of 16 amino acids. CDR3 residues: CASSLTSGGLGDTQYF.

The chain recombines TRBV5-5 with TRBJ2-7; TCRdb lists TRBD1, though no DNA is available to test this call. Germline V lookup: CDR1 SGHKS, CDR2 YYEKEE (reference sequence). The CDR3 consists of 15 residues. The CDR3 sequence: CASSPDRFGPYEQYF.

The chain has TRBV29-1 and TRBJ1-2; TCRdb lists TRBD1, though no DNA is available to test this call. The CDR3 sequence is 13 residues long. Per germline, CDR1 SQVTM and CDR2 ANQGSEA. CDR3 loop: CSVDTGRGGGYTF.

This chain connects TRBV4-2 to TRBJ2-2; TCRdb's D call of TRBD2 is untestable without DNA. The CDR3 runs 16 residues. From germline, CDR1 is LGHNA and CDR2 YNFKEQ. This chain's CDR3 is CASSQELAGGSGELFF.

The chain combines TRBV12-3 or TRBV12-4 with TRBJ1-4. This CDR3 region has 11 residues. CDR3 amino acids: CASSLAGKLFF.

CDR3 loop: CASTTFGGEDEQFF. The chain carries TRBV7-9 and TRBJ2-1; TCRdb names TRBD2, which stays unverified in the absence of DNA. Germline V lookup: CDR1 SEHNR, CDR2 FQNEAQ (reference sequence). This CDR3 has 14 residues.

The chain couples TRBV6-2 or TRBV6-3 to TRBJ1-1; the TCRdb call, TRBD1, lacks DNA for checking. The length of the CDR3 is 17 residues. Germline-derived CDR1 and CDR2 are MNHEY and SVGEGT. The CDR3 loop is CASSSPRPGLGWTEAFF.

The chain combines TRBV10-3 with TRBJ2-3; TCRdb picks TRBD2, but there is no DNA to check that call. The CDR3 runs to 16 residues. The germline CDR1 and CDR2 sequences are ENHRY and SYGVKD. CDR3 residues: CAISERVAGGTDTQYF.

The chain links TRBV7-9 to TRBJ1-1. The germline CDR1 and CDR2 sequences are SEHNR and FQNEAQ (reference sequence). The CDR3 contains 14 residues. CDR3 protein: CASSLAGENTEAFF.

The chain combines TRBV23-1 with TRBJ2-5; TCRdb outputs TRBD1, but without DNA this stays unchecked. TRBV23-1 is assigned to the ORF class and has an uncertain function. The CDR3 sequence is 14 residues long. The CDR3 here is CASFGTGRGETQYF.

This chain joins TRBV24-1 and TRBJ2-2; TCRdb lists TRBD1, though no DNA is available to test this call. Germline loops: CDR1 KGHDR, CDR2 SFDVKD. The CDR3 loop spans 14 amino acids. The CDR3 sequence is CATSETGNTGELFF.

The CDR3 sequence: CAHRPPSTDTQYF. V usage is TRBV10-3 and J usage is TRBJ2-3. This CDR3 region has 13 residues. Germline CDR1 reads ENHRY; CDR2 reads SYGVKD.

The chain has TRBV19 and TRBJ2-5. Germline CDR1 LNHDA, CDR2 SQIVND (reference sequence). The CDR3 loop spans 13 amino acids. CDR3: CASSIVGMETQYF.

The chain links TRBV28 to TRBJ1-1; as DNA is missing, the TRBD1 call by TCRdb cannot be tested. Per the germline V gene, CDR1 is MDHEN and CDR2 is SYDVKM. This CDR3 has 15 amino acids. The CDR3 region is CASSDPGTVNTEAFF.

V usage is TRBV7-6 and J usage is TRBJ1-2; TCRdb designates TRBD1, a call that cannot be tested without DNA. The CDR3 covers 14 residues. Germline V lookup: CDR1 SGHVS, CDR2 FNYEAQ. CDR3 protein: CASSLDPGDDGYTF.

The CDR3 reads CASGTGISYNEQFF. The J gene is TRBJ2-1, the V gene TRBV6-2 or TRBV6-3; TCRdb's D call, TRBD1, is unchecked because there is no DNA. Germline-derived CDR1 and CDR2 are MNHEY and SVGEGT. The CDR3 loop spans 14 amino acids.

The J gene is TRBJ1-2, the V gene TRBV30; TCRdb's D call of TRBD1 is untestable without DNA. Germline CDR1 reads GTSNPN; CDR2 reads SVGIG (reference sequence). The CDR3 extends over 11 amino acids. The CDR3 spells CAWTGGNGYTF.

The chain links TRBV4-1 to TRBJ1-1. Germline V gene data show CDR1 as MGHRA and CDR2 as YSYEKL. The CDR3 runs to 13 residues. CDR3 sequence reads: CASSQGRGTEAFF.

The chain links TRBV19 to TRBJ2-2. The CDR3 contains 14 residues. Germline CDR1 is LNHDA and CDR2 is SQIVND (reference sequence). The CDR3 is CASNPHANTGELFF.

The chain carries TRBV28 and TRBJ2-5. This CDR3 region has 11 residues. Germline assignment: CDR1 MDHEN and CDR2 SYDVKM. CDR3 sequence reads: CASSFTETQYF.

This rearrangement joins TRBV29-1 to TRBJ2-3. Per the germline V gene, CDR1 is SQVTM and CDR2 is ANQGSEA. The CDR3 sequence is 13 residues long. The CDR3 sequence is CSVEGQVVDTQYF.

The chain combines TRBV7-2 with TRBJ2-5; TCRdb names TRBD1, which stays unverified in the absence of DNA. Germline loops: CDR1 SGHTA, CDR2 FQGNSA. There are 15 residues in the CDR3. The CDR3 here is CASSVWTERQETQYF.